This T cell receptor beta chain was identified in a study of T cells in Graves' hyperthyroidism and ophthalmopathy. Overall study results and limits: In blood, most of the thyroid clonotypes expanded above 0.001 were also present. Ophthalmopathy was told apart from stable hyperthyroidism by a 13 V-J model. Model predictions of ophthalmopathy came a median around 6.5 months before onset.

The source material, RNA transcripts, was used to amplify TCR beta CDR3 regions. A set of HTBI primers served as the primers for a first-round RT-PCR of the TCR CDR3. TCRdb called the multiplex PCR reads again in MiXCR, with one record for every CDR3 protein. Of a few hundred thousand distinct CDR3 sequences in the sample, over 35% were seen once. Lactation, pregnancy, other autoimmune disease or uncontrolled infection excluded patients. This CDR3 is built from 16 residues. This clonotype came up many times. Its target is unknown. Its ends do not fully match the called genes, so a read error is possible.

This receptor was taken from an adult woman with Graves' disease, either hyperthyroidism or ophthalmopathy (not recorded which). V is TRBV12-3 or TRBV12-4 and J is TRBJ1-1; perhaps TRBD1 as D (6 bases). The sample taken for sequencing was peripheral blood or thyroid tissue (not recorded which). CDR3 in DNA: TGTGCCAGCCGTTTAGGGGGGGGGCGACCGGACACTGAAGCTTTCTTT. This sequence encodes CASRLGGGRPDTEAFF.